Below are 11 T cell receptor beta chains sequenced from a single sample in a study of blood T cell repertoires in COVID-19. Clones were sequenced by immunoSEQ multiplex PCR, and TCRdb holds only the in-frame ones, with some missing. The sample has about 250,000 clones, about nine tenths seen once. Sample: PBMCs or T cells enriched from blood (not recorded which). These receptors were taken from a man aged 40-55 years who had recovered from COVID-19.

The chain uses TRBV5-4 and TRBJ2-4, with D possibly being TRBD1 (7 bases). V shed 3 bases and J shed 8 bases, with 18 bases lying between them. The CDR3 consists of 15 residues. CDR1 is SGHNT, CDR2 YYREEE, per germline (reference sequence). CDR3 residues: CASSSRTGGLDIQYF. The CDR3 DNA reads TGTGCCAGCAGCTCTAGGACAGGAGGGTTGGACATTCAGTACTTC.

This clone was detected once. CDR3 protein: CASSLPGSPLSYEQYF. CDR3 bases: TGTGCCAGCAGCTTGCCCGGGAGCCCCCTCTCCTACGAGCAGTACTTC. The chain links TRBV5-8 to TRBJ2-7, with a possible D match to TRBD2 (6 bases). Per the germline V gene, CDR1 is SGHTS and CDR2 is YDEGEE. The V and J ends lost 1 base and 0 bases respectively, with 14 bases between them. CDR3 size: 16 residues.

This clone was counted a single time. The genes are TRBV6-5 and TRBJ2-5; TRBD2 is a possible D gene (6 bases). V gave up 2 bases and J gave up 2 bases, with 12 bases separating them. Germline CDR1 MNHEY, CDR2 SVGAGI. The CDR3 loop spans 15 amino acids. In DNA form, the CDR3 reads TGTGCCAGCAGTTACGGGCGGGGCCAACAAGAGACCCAGTACTTC. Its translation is CASSYGRGQQETQYF.

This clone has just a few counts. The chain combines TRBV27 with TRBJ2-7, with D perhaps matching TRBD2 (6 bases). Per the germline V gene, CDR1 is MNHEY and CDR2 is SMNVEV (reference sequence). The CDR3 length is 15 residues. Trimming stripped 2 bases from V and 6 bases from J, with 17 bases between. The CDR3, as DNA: TGTGCCAGCAGTTTAGCCGGGACTTATGTACTCGAGCAGTACTTC. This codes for CASSLAGTYVLEQYF.

The CDR3 here is CASSKVNEGAASHEQYF. The CDR3 DNA reads as TGTGCCAGCAGCAAAGTTAATGAGGGGGCGGCTTCCCACGAGCAGTACTTC. The chain has TRBV21-1 and TRBJ2-7; TRBD1, the table's D call, lacks a check against the DNA. TRBV21-1 is reported as a pseudogene. The CDR3 runs 17 residues.

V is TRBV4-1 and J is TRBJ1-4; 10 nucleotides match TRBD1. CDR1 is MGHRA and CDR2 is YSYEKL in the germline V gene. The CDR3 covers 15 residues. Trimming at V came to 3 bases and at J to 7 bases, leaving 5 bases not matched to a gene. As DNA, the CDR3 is TGCGCCAGCAGCCAGGCCGGGACAGGGGCTGAAAAACTGTTTTTT. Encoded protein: CASSQAGTGAEKLFF.

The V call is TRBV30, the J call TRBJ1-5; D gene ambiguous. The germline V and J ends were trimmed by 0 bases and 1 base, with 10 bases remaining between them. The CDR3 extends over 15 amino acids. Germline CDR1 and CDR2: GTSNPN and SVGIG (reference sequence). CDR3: CAWSVRERSNQPQHF. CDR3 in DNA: TGTGCCTGGAGTGTTAGGGAGAGGAGCAATCAGCCCCAGCATTTT.

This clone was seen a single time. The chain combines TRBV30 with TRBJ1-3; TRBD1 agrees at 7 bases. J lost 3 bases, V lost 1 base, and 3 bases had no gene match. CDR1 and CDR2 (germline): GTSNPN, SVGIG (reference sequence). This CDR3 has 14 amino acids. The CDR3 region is CAWSGGQYGNTIYF. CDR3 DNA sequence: TGTGCCTGGAGTGGGGGACAGTATGGAAACACCATATATTTT.

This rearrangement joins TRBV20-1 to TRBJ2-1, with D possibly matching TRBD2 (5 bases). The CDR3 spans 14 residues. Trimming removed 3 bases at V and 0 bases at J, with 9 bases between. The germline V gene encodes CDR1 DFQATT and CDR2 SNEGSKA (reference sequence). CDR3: CSASRGSSYNEQFF. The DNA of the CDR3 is TGCAGTGCTAGTCGGGGAAGCTCCTACAATGAGCAGTTCTTC.

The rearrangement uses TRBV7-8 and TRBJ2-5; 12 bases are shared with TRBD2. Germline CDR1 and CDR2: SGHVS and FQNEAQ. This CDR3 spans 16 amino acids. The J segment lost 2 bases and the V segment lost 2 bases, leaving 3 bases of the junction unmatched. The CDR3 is CASSLQTSGGQETQYF. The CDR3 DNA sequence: TGTGCCAGCAGCTTACAGACTAGCGGGGGTCAAGAGACCCAGTACTTC.

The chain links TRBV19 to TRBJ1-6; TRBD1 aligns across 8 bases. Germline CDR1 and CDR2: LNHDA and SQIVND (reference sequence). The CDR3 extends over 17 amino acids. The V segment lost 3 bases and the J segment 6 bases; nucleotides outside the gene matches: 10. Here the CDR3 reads CASSIIGVGQGNSPLHF. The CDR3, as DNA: TGTGCCAGTAGTATTATAGGGGTCGGACAGGGTAATTCACCCCTCCACTTT. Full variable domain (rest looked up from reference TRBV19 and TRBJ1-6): DGGITQSPKYLFRKEGQNVTLSCEQNLNHDAMYWYRQDPGQGLRLIYYSQIVNDFQKGDIAEGYSVSREKKESFPLTVTSAQKNPTAFYLCASSIIGVGQGNSPLHFGNGTRLTVT.